The 7 T cell receptor beta chains presented below share a single source sample, sequenced in a study of cytomegalovirus exposure and HLA in healthy donors. Vbeta (60) and Jbeta (13) primers were used in the PCR. The protocol was immunoSEQ multiplex PCR, while the TCRdb copy is restricted to in-frame clones and leaves out a portion. The repertoire includes about 180,000 clones, around 84% of them detected once, and 1% sits in the top ten. The sample was PBMCs. The receptors originated from a boy aged 2-15 years in good health and CMV-seronegative.

The chain has TRBV25-1 and TRBJ1-1, with a weak D call TRBD1 (6 bases). Germline lookup yields CDR1 MGHDK and CDR2 SYGVNS. V gave up 5 bases and J gave up 5 bases, with 15 bases separating them. This CDR3 spans 14 amino acids. The CDR3 spells CASSLSRGETEAFF. DNA of the CDR3: TGTGCCAGCAGTTTATCCAGGGGAGAGACTGAAGCTTTCTTT.

V gene TRBV14 combines with J gene TRBJ2-1, with 8 positions matching TRBD2. The length of the CDR3 is 16 residues. The junction had 2 bases not matched to a gene; V was cut back by 1 base and J by 0 bases. Germline assignment: CDR1 SGHDN and CDR2 FVKESK. The CDR3 DNA sequence: TGTGCCAGCAGCCAAGTCGGGGGGGCCTCCTACAATGAGCAGTTCTTC. This encodes CASSQVGGASYNEQFF.

The V and J genes are TRBV6-4 and TRBJ2-7; 7 bases align to TRBD2. Germline-derived CDR1 and CDR2 are MRHNA and SNTAGT. Losses at the gene ends were 5 bases for V and 0 bases for J; bases not matched to a gene: 7. CDR3 length: 15 residues. The CDR3 spells CASSLLAVFSYEQYF. DNA of the CDR3: TGTGCCAGCAGTCTGCTAGCGGTCTTCTCCTACGAGCAGTACTTC.

The CDR3: CASSLEQGAGYTF. For the CDR3, the DNA is TGTGCCAGCAGCTTAGAACAGGGGGCTGGCTACACCTTC. The chain joins TRBV7-9 to TRBJ1-2, with 9 positions matching TRBD1. Trimming removed 1 base from V and 7 bases from J; junction bases left unmatched: 1. In germline, CDR1 is SEHNR, CDR2 FQNEAQ (reference sequence). CDR3 length: 13 amino acids.

Written as DNA, the CDR3 is TGTGCCAGCTCACCAAATTGGAGCAGGGTACCTGGAAACACCATATATTTT. Amino acid sequence: CASSPNWSRVPGNTIYF. V and J are TRBV18 and TRBJ1-3; the D gene is possibly TRBD1 (5 bases). This CDR3 is 17 amino acids long. Germline V lookup: CDR1 KGHSH, CDR2 LQKENI. Deletions cut 2 bases from V and 2 bases from J, with 16 bases between. The complete variable domain, with remaining parts taken from reference TRBV18 and TRBJ1-3, reads NAGVMQNPRHLVRRRGQEARLRCSPMKGHSHVYWYRQLPEEGLKFMVYLQKENIIDESGMPKERFSAEFPKEGPSILRIQQVVRGDSAAYFCASSPNWSRVPGNTIYFGEGSWLTVV.

The chain joins TRBV6-5 to TRBJ1-5; D gene unclear. V lost 6 bases, J lost 0 bases, and 6 bases lay in between. This CDR3 is built from 13 residues. The V gene's germline CDR1 is MNHEY and CDR2 SVGAGI. The CDR3 DNA reads as TGTGCCAGCAGCAGTTATAGCAATCAGCCCCAGCATTTT. Translating gives CASSSYSNQPQHF.

The chain links TRBV6-5 to TRBJ2-3, with TRBD1 matching 8 bases. The CDR3 runs to 13 residues. J gave up 5 bases and V 6 bases, and 4 bases lay outside the gene matches. Germline V lookup: CDR1 MNHEY, CDR2 SVGAGI. CDR3 nucleotides: TGTGCCAGCAGGGTTACAGGGGGAGATACGCAGTATTTT. It specifies CASRVTGGDTQYF.